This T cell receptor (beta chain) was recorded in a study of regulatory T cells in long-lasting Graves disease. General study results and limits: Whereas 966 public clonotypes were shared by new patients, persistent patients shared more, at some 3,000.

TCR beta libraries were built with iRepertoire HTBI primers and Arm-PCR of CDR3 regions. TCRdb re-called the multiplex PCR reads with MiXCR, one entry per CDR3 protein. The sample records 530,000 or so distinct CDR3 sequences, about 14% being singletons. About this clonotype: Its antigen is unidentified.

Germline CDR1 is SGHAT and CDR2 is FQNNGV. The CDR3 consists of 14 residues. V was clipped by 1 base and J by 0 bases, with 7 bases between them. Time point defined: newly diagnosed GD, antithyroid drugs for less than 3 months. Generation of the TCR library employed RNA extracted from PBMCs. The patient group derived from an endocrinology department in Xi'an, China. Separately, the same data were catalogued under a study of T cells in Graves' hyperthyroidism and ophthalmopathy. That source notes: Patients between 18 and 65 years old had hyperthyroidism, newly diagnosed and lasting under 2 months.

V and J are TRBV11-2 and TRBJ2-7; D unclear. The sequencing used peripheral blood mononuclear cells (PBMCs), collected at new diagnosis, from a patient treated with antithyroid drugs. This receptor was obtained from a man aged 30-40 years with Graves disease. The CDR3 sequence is CASSLAFGSYEQYF. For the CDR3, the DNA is TGTGCCAGCAGCTTAGCGTTCGGCTCCTACGAGCAGTACTTC.